The 21 T cell receptor beta chains listed next were all sequenced from one sample in a study of blood T cell repertoires in COVID-19. Some clones are missing from TCRdb's copy, which holds only in-frame ones; the method was immunoSEQ multiplex PCR. The sample holds approximately 300,000 clones; approximately 87% are singletons and the top ten take about 3.9%. The sample consisted of peripheral blood. The origin of the receptors is a woman aged 45 to 65 with active or convalescent COVID-19.

This clone was seen a handful of times. The chain uses TRBV4-3 and TRBJ1-2, with D unresolved. Trimming took 0 bases from V and 3 from J, leaving 11 bases between them. The CDR3 contains 15 residues. Per the germline V gene, CDR1 is LGHNA and CDR2 is YSLEER. DNA for the CDR3: TGCGCCAGCAGCCAAGATTCGTTGGCAGACTATGGCTACACCTTC. It specifies CASSQDSLADYGYTF.

J is TRBJ2-2 and V is TRBV10-3; 11 bases fit TRBD2. CDR1 and CDR2 (germline): ENHRY, SYGVKD. V lost 8 bases to trimming and J lost 4 bases; unmatched junction nucleotides: 9. This CDR3 has 16 amino acids. The CDR3, as DNA: TGTGCCATCCAGGGGGTCGGGACTAGCGGCACCGGGGAGCTGTTTTTT. Encoded protein: CAIQGVGTSGTGELFF.

V usage is TRBV7-3 and J usage is TRBJ1-3; D possibly corresponds to TRBD1 (5 bases). Per germline, CDR1 SGHTA and CDR2 FQGTGA. V dropped 1 base and J dropped 4 bases, with 23 bases sitting between them. The length of the CDR3 is 19 residues. The CDR3 loop reads CASSLRDLDKQIPGNTIYF. CDR3 bases: TGTGCCAGCAGCTTAAGGGATCTGGACAAACAAATTCCCGGAAACACCATATATTTT.

The chain uses TRBV9 and TRBJ2-6; D remains ambiguous. Germline CDR1 reads SGDLS; CDR2 reads YYNGEE. Trimming removed 0 bases from V and 2 bases from J, with 6 bases in between. The CDR3 has 15 residues. The CDR3 DNA reads as TGTGCCAGCAGCGTAGGCGTGGCTGGGGCCAACGTCCTGACTTTC. Protein product: CASSVGVAGANVLTF.

The chain employs TRBV18 and TRBJ2-7, with 8 bases fitting TRBD1. CDR3 length equals 14 residues. Trimming removed 3 bases from V and 3 bases from J; junction bases left unmatched: 4. Germline V lookup: CDR1 KGHSH, CDR2 LQKENI. The CDR3 sequence: CASSPGQVGYEQYF. The CDR3 DNA sequence: TGTGCCAGCTCACCGGGACAGGTTGGCTACGAGCAGTACTTC.

The chain links TRBV11-1 to TRBJ2-2; 10 bases are shared with TRBD1. Germline CDR1 and CDR2: SGHAT and FQDESV (reference sequence). V lost 6 bases and J lost 5; bases outside the gene matches: 9. The CDR3 covers 16 residues. CDR3 sequence reads: CASRRQGAVVTGELFF. The CDR3 coding sequence is TGTGCCAGCAGGAGACAGGGGGCCGTGGTGACCGGGGAGCTGTTTTTT.

The rearrangement joins TRBV18 to TRBJ2-7, with TRBD1 identical over 12 bases. The CDR3 totals 15 residues. With 6 bases clipped from V and 4 bases from J, the junction kept 7 bases outside the gene matches. CDR1 is KGHSH and CDR2 is LQKENI in the germline V gene. This CDR3 is CASSAGTGGRYEQYF. In DNA, the CDR3 is TGTGCCAGCTCGGCCGGGACAGGGGGCAGGTACGAGCAGTACTTC. The full variable domain, in which reference TRBV18 and TRBJ2-7 provide the parts outside the CDR3, is NAGVMQNPRHLVRRRGQEARLRCSPMKGHSHVYWYRQLPEEGLKFMVYLQKENIIDESGMPKERFSAEFPKEGPSILRIQQVVRGDSAAYFCASSAGTGGRYEQYFGPGTRLTVT.

The chain couples TRBV15 to TRBJ1-2; TRBD1 aligns across 8 bases. This CDR3 has 15 amino acids. The V gene's germline CDR1 is LNHNV and CDR2 YYDKDF (reference sequence). Trimming removed 2 bases from V and 4 bases from J; junction bases left unmatched: 6. The CDR3 nucleotides are TGTGCCACCAGCAGATCTGGACAGGGTGCCTATGGCTACACCTTC. It encodes CATSRSGQGAYGYTF.

This chain joins TRBV13 and TRBJ2-1; 7 positions match TRBD1. Losses at the gene ends were 7 bases for V and 7 bases for J; bases not matched to a gene: 7. Germline values: CDR1 PRHDT, CDR2 FYEKMQ (reference sequence). This CDR3 is 13 amino acids long. The DNA of the CDR3 is TGTGCCAGCACCACCACAGGGGCAAATGAGCAGTTCTTC. Its protein is CASTTTGANEQFF.

V gene TRBV10-3 combines with J gene TRBJ1-1; D call uncertain. Germline V CDR1 and CDR2: ENHRY, SYGVKD. The CDR3 loop spans 14 amino acids. The V gene lost 0 bases and the J gene lost 1 base, with 6 bases spanning the gap. CDR3 nucleotides: TGTGCCATCAGTGAGTCCGACTGGAACACTGAAGCTTTCTTT. It codes for CAISESDWNTEAFF.

The chain combines TRBV21-1 with TRBJ1-2; TRBD1, the D gene given by the table, was not confirmed from the DNA. TRBV21-1 is a pseudogene locus. The CDR3 loop spans 13 amino acids. CDR3 in amino acids: CASCRDSDYGYTF. CDR3 nucleotides: TGTGCCAGCTGCCGGGACAGCGACTATGGCTACACCTTC.

The chain uses TRBV11-1 and TRBJ2-2; TRBD1 is a possible D gene (5 bases). V lost 1 base, J lost 4 bases, and 7 bases lay in between. The CDR3 contains 14 residues. Germline V gene lookup returns CDR1 SGHAT and CDR2 FQDESV (reference sequence). CDR3 DNA: TGTGCCAGCAGCTTAGGCCAGGGCACCGGGGAGCTGTTTTTT. Translating it yields CASSLGQGTGELFF.

This rearrangement joins TRBV7-5 to TRBJ1-4; TRBD1 is taken as the D call from the table, unchecked against the DNA. TRBV7-5 is a recognized pseudogene. The CDR3 extends over 13 amino acids. The CDR3 loop is CARSRDRGGKLFF. The CDR3, as DNA: TGTGCCAGAAGCCGAGACAGGGGTGGAAAACTGTTTTTT.

The genes are TRBV18 and TRBJ1-1; maybe TRBD1 (6 bases). Trimming removed 3 bases from V and 0 bases from J, with 11 bases in between. CDR1 and CDR2 from the germline V gene are KGHSH and LQKENI. The CDR3 totals 15 residues. The DNA for the CDR3 is TGTGCCAGCTCACCGACGACAGGCATGAACACTGAAGCTTTCTTT. It encodes CASSPTTGMNTEAFF.

This chain connects TRBV3-1 (or the pseudogene TRBV3-2) to TRBJ1-5, with unresolved D. CDR1 is LGHDT and CDR2 is YNNKEL in the germline V gene (reference sequence). The CDR3 loop spans 14 amino acids. The V gene lost 1 base and the J gene lost 0 bases, with 4 bases spanning the gap. This chain's CDR3 is CASSQVNSNQPQHF. The DNA of the CDR3 is TGTGCCAGCAGCCAAGTTAATAGCAATCAGCCCCAGCATTTT.

This clone was counted a single time. The chain couples TRBV19 to TRBJ2-3; 8 bases are shared with TRBD1. Germline loops: CDR1 LNHDA, CDR2 SQIVND (reference sequence). The CDR3 is made up of 13 amino acids. The trim removed 6 bases at V and 4 bases at J, leaving 3 bases unmatched. CDR3 region: CASSDRGPDTQYF. The CDR3 DNA follows: TGTGCCAGTAGCGACAGGGGCCCAGATACGCAGTATTTT. Full variable domain (missing parts from reference TRBV19 and TRBJ2-3): DGGITQSPKYLFRKEGQNVTLSCEQNLNHDAMYWYRQDPGQGLRLIYYSQIVNDFQKGDIAEGYSVSREKKESFPLTVTSAQKNPTAFYLCASSDRGPDTQYFGPGTRLTVL.

This clone came up a few times. The rearrangement uses TRBV6-2 or TRBV6-3 and TRBJ2-1, with a possible D match to TRBD2 (6 bases). Trimming pared 6 bases from V and 0 bases from J, leaving 21 bases between. The CDR3 is 18 residues long. Germline CDR1 reads MNHEY; CDR2 reads SVGEGT. CDR3 in amino acids: CASSLLTLAASSYNEQFF. CDR3 DNA sequence: TGTGCCAGCAGCCTTCTCACCTTAGCGGCCAGCTCCTACAATGAGCAGTTCTTC.

The chain couples TRBV9 to TRBJ2-1; 13 positions agree with TRBD2. Unmatched junction bases numbered 6, after V lost 4 bases and J lost 5 bases. This CDR3 spans 16 amino acids. In germline, CDR1 is SGDLS, CDR2 YYNGEE. The CDR3 sequence is CASSPEGLAGHNEQFF. The CDR3 nucleotides read TGTGCCAGCAGCCCCGAGGGACTAGCGGGGCACAATGAGCAGTTCTTC.

On this clone: The junction departs from germline at one end; a sequencing error may be responsible. CDR3 loop: CASSPQEGSNEQFF. In DNA, the CDR3 is TGTGCTAGCAGCCCGCAGGAGGGCTCCAATGAGCAGTTCTTC. This sequence joins TRBV7-7 and TRBJ2-1; TRBD2 is a possible D gene (6 bases). CDR3 length: 14 residues. Germline V gene data show CDR1 as SSHAT and CDR2 as FNYEAQ (reference sequence).

This CDR3 reads CAWNTRGETDTQYF. CDR3 nucleotides: TGTGCCTGGAACACCAGGGGTGAAACAGATACGCAGTATTTT. J is TRBJ2-3 and V is TRBV30; weak D call: TRBD1 (6 bases). Trimming left V 4 bases short and J 3 bases short, with 14 bases between. Germline loops: CDR1 GTSNPN, CDR2 SVGIG (reference sequence). CDR3 size: 14 residues.

The chain couples TRBV25-1 to TRBJ1-5, with D maybe TRBD1 (5 bases). Trimming left V 1 base short and J 6 bases short, with 10 bases between. This CDR3 region has 14 residues. CDR1 and CDR2 (germline): MGHDK, SYGVNS. The CDR3 region is CASSESTVLQPQHF. In DNA, the CDR3 is TGTGCCAGCAGTGAATCGACAGTCCTTCAGCCCCAGCATTTT.